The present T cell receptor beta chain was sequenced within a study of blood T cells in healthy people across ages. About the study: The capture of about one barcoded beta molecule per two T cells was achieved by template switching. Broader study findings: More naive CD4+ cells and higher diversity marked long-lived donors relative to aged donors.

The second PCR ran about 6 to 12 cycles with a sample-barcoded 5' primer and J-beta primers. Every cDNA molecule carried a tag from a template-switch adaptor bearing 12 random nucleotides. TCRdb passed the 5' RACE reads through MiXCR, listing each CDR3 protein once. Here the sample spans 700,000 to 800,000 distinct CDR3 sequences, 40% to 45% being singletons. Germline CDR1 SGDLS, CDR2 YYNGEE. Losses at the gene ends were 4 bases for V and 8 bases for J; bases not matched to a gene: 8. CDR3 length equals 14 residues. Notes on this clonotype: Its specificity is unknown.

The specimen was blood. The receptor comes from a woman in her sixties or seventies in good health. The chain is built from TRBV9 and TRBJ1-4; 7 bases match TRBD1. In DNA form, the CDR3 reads TGTGCCAGCAGCCGAGGGGGCGGATACGAAAAACTGTTTTTT. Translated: CASSRGGGYEKLFF. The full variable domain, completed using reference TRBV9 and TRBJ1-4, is DSGVTQTPKHLITATGQRVTLRCSPRSGDLSVYWYQQSLDQGLQFLIQYYNGEERAKGNILERFSAQQFPDLHSELNLSSLELGDSALYFCASSRGGGYEKLFFGSGTQLSVL.